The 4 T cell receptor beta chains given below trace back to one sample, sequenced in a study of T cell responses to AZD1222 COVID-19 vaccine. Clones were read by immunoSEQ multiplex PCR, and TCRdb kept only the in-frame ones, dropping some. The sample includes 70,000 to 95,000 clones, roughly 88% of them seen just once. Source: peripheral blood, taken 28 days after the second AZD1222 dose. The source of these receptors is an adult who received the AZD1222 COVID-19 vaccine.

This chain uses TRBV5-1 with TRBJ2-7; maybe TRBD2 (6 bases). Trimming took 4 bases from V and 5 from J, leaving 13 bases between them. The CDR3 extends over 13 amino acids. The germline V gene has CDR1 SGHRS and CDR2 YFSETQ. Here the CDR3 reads CASSPWPGDEQYF. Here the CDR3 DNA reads TGCGCCAGCAGCCCCTGGCCGGGGGACGAGCAGTACTTC.

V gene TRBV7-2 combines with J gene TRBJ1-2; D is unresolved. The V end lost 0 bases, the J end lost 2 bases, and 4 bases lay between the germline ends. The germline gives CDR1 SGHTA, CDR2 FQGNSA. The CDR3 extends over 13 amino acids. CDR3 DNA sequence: TGTGCCAGCAGCTTAGCACAGAACTATGGCTACACCTTC. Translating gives CASSLAQNYGYTF.

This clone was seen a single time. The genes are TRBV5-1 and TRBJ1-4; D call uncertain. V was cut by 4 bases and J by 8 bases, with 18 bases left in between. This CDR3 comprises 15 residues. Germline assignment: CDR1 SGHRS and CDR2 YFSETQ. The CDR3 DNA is TGCGCCAGCAGCCCACGGGCGGGGAATTCGGAAAAACTGTTTTTT. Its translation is CASSPRAGNSEKLFF.

CDR3 coding DNA: TGTGCCAGCAGGTTTTGGACAGAGAACACTGAAGCTTTCTTT. Amino acids: CASRFWTENTEAFF. The chain links TRBV6-5 to TRBJ1-1, with a weak D call TRBD1 (6 bases). The CDR3 is 14 residues long. Per the germline V gene, CDR1 is MNHEY and CDR2 is SVGAGI. V was cut by 6 bases and J by 1 base, with 12 bases left in between.